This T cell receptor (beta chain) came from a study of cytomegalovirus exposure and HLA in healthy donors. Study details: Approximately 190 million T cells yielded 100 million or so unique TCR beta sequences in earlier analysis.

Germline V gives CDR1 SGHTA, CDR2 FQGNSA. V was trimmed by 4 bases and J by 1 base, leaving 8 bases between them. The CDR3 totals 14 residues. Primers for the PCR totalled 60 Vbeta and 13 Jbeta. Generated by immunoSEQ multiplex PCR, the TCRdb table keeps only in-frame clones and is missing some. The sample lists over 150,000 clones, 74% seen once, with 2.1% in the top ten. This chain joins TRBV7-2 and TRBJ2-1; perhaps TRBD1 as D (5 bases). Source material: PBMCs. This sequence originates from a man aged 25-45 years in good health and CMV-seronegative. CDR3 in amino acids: CASSYDRSYNEQFF. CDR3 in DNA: TGTGCCAGCAGCTACGACAGATCCTACAATGAGCAGTTCTTC.